The sequence of this T cell receptor (beta chain) was determined in a study of Graves' ophthalmopathy and Graves' hyperthyroidism. In this cohort, patients with other autoimmune diseases, uncontrolled infections, pregnancy or lactation were excluded. Clinical symptoms, serum thyroxine, TRAb, thyroid ultrasound and orbital computed tomography determined diagnosis. This clonotype was seen repeatedly, ten times or more. For repertoire sequencing, the TCR beta CDR3 regions were amplified from RNA transcripts. HTBI-primed RT-PCR formed the first round, and a multiplex PCR formed the second. Each CDR3 protein is one row after TCRdb ran MiXCR on the multiplex PCR reads. The sample has some 350,000 distinct CDR3 sequences; about 18% are singletons. Per germline, CDR1 GTSNPN and CDR2 SVGIG (reference sequence). The CDR3 is 13 residues long. After removal of 2 bases from V and 7 bases from J, the junction contained 6 bases not matched to a gene.

The receptor was isolated from an adult woman with stable Graves' hyperthyroidism. The J gene is TRBJ2-7, the V gene TRBV30; 9 nucleotides match TRBD1. Sequencing was carried out using peripheral blood. The CDR3 region is CAWSPWDREEQYF. For the CDR3, the DNA is TGTGCCTGGAGTCCCTGGGACAGGGAAGAGCAGTACTTC.